The next 24 T cell receptor beta chains were all read from a single sample in a study of Graves' ophthalmopathy and Graves' hyperthyroidism. RNA transcripts served as template for amplifying TCR beta CDR3 sequences. The authors performed first-round RT-PCR with HTBI primers and then a second-round multiplex PCR. TCRdb re-derived calls from the multiplex PCR reads in MiXCR, one entry per CDR3 protein. The sample includes roughly 220,000 distinct CDR3 sequences, about 46% seen only once; the top ten take more than 45%. Sequencing was performed on peripheral blood. The receptor set was obtained from an adult man with Graves' ophthalmopathy.

This rearrangement joins TRBV7-9 to TRBJ2-5; TRBD1 aligns across 7 bases. Trimming cost V 6 bases and J 2 bases; bases outside gene matches: 12. The CDR3 runs to 16 residues. Germline-derived CDR1 and CDR2 are SEHNR and FQNEAQ (reference sequence). In nucleotides, the CDR3 is TGTGCCAGCAGAAAAGGGACAGCGTCCGCTCAAGAGACCCAGTACTTC. Translated, it gives CASRKGTASAQETQYF. The full variable domain, with the rest looked up from reference TRBV7-9 and TRBJ2-5, is DTGVSQNPRHKITKRGQNVTFRCDPISEHNRLYWYRQTLGQGPEFLTYFQNEAQLEKSRLLSDRFSAERPKGSFSTLEIQRTEQGDSAMYLCASRKGTASAQETQYFGPGTRLLVL.

This clonotype was recorded a few times. The rearrangement uses TRBV7-9 and TRBJ2-7; D is uncertain. Germline V gives CDR1 SEHNR, CDR2 FQNEAQ (reference sequence). The CDR3 is made up of 14 amino acids. V was cut by 6 bases and J by 8 bases, with 20 bases left in between. This CDR3 is CASSEALYEFKQYF. The CDR3 region has the DNA TGTGCCAGCAGTGAAGCTCTATACGAATTCAAGCAGTACTTC.

The V gene is TRBV12-3 or TRBV12-4, the J gene TRBJ2-3; D gene uncertain. V was trimmed by 4 bases and J by 3 bases, leaving 8 bases between them. This CDR3 comprises 13 residues. The DNA of the CDR3 is TGTGCCAGCAGTTCGCGGCTAACAGATACGCAGTATTTT. Translated: CASSSRLTDTQYF.

The rearrangement joins TRBV5-1 to TRBJ1-1; TRBD1 matches at 10 bases. CDR3 size: 14 residues. Germline CDR1 reads SGHRS; CDR2 reads YFSETQ. Trimming at V came to 4 bases and at J to 3 bases, leaving 3 bases not matched to a gene. CDR3 DNA sequence: TGCGCCAGCAGCGGGGGGACAGGGGACACTGAAGCTTTCTTT. Translated, it gives CASSGGTGDTEAFF.

This chain uses TRBV5-4 with TRBJ1-5; no firm D call. The length of the CDR3 is 13 residues. With 5 bases removed from V and 1 base from J, the gap between germline ends came to 7 bases. Germline CDR1 SGHNT, CDR2 YYREEE (reference sequence). The CDR3 nucleotides are TGTGCCAGCAGTTTATGGAGCAATCAGCCCCAGCATTTT. Its protein is CASSLWSNQPQHF.

The rearrangement links TRBV11-2 to TRBJ1-4, with 9 bases lining up with TRBD1. The germline V gene has CDR1 SGHAT and CDR2 FQNNGV. V lost 6 bases and J lost 8; bases outside the gene matches: 7. The CDR3 is made up of 14 amino acids. CDR3 bases: TGTGCCAGCAGGAGGGACAGGGTAGACGAAAAACTGTTTTTT. This translates into CASRRDRVDEKLFF.

This chain joins TRBV2 and TRBJ2-7; D gene ambiguous. CDR1 and CDR2 (germline): SNHLY, FYNNEI. Trimming stripped 6 bases from V and 2 bases from J, with 11 bases between. The CDR3 is 13 residues long. The CDR3 here is CASSLNGAYEQYF. CDR3 coding DNA: TGTGCCAGCAGCTTAAACGGAGCCTACGAGCAGTACTTC.

The chain is built from TRBV7-9 and TRBJ2-5, with 8 bases fitting TRBD1. The V segment lost 5 bases and the J segment 4 bases; nucleotides outside the gene matches: 9. The CDR3 is 15 residues long. From germline, CDR1 is SEHNR and CDR2 FQNEAQ (reference sequence). The CDR3 DNA reads as TGTGCCAGCAGCACCCGGACAGGGCGAGGAGAGACCCAGTACTTC. Protein: CASSTRTGRGETQYF.

This clonotype appeared once. The rearrangement links TRBV10-2 to TRBJ2-5; unclear D gene. V lost 3 bases and J 3 bases, leaving 8 bases between the germline ends. The CDR3 is 13 residues long. Germline CDR1 WSHSY, CDR2 SAAADI. As DNA, the CDR3 is TGCGCCAGCAGTGACCAGGCGGAAGAGACCCAGTACTTC. This gives the protein CASSDQAEETQYF.

The chain has TRBV20-1 and TRBJ1-2; a weak D match, TRBD1 (6 bases). V was cut by 3 bases and J by 1 base, with 15 bases left in between. Germline loops: CDR1 DFQATT, CDR2 SNEGSKA (reference sequence). The CDR3 runs to 15 residues. The CDR3 bases are TGCAGTGCTAGGGGACTTCAACAGGGTAACTATGGCTACACCTTC. The encoded protein is CSARGLQQGNYGYTF.

The gene calls are TRBV15 and TRBJ1-2; D perhaps matches TRBD1 (5 bases). Trimming left V 5 bases short and J 8 bases short, with 21 bases between. Germline assignment: CDR1 LNHNV and CDR2 YYDKDF (reference sequence). The CDR3 spans 15 residues. The CDR3 loop is CATSLGGAPLEGYTF. The CDR3 coding sequence is TGTGCCACCAGCTTGGGCGGGGCGCCCCTGGAGGGCTACACCTTC.

This clonotype has a handful of counts. This chain links TRBV7-9 with TRBJ2-7; possibly TRBD1 or TRBD2 for D (5 bases each). Trimming left V 6 bases short and J 3 bases short, with 15 bases between. This CDR3 comprises 14 residues. Germline V gene data show CDR1 as SEHNR and CDR2 as FQNEAQ (reference sequence). CDR3 sequence reads: CASRPTGASYEQYF. CDR3 nucleotide sequence: TGTGCCAGCAGACCTACCGGGGCCAGCTACGAGCAGTACTTC.

This clonotype was seen more than once but under ten times. This chain connects TRBV11-2 to TRBJ2-2; D is unresolved. Germline loops: CDR1 SGHAT, CDR2 FQNNGV. The CDR3 is 14 residues long. V gave up 3 bases and J gave up 4 bases, with 9 bases separating them. The CDR3 DNA reads TGTGCCAGCAGCTTTGGCTATTCCACCGGGGAGCTGTTTTTT. Protein product: CASSFGYSTGELFF.

The chain recombines TRBV10-3 with TRBJ1-1; possible D gene TRBD1, 6 bases. Trimming removed 7 bases at V and 0 bases at J, with 15 bases between. The CDR3 loop spans 15 amino acids. Germline V gene sequence: CDR1 ENHRY, CDR2 SYGVKD. This CDR3 is CAINDRRQVNTEAFF. CDR3 sequence (DNA): TGTGCCATCAACGATCGGAGACAGGTGAACACTGAAGCTTTCTTT.

Only a few counts were recorded for this clonotype. The V and J genes are TRBV20-1 and TRBJ1-3, with D perhaps matching TRBD1 (6 bases). This CDR3 has 14 amino acids. Per the germline V gene, CDR1 is DFQATT and CDR2 is SNEGSKA (reference sequence). V shed 2 bases and J shed 4 bases, with 12 bases lying between them. The CDR3 DNA follows: TGCAGTGCTAGAACGCGGGGGCCGGGAAACACCATATATTTT. Its protein is CSARTRGPGNTIYF.

With regard to this clonotype: A read error may account for a junction end that differs from germline. The V and J genes are TRBV9 and TRBJ2-7; 8 bases agree with TRBD2. This CDR3 has 14 residues. Germline V gives CDR1 SGDLS, CDR2 YYNGEE. In DNA form, the CDR3 reads TGTGCCAGCAGCGCATCGGGGGGGGGGAATGAGCAGCACTTC. Translation gives CASSASGGGNEQHF.

This clonotype turned up a few times. This chain links TRBV7-9 with TRBJ1-1; tentative D call: TRBD1 (5 bases). The CDR3 totals 13 residues. The ends were cut back, 5 bases at V and 5 bases at J, with 12 bases in the middle. Germline loops: CDR1 SEHNR, CDR2 FQNEAQ (reference sequence). DNA of the CDR3: TGTGCCAGCAGCACCTATGGGGGGACTGAAGCTTTCTTT. As protein: CASSTYGGTEAFF.

This clonotype was seen at least ten times. The DNA of the CDR3 is TGTGCCAGCAGCGCCGGGACTGCTACCGGGGAGCTGTTTTTT. As protein: CASSAGTATGELFF. V usage is TRBV9 and J usage is TRBJ2-2, with TRBD2 as a possible D gene (6 bases). This CDR3 comprises 14 residues. V shed 3 bases and J shed 5 bases, with 11 bases lying between them. Looked up from germline, CDR1 is SGDLS and CDR2 is YYNGEE.

The V and J genes are TRBV19 and TRBJ1-5, with TRBD1 matching 9 bases. There are 19 residues in the CDR3. The germline V gene encodes CDR1 LNHDA and CDR2 SQIVND (reference sequence). The trim removed 0 bases at V and 0 bases at J, leaving 9 bases unmatched. The CDR3 sequence is CASSIDLPGQGHSNQPQHF. The CDR3 DNA reads TGTGCCAGTAGTATAGACTTACCCGGACAGGGGCATAGCAATCAGCCCCAGCATTTT.

This chain joins TRBV7-6 and TRBJ2-7, with D maybe TRBD1 (6 bases). Germline CDR1 and CDR2: SGHVS and FNYEAQ. V was shortened by 5 bases and J by 0 bases, with 8 bases between the two germline ends. The CDR3 is made up of 13 amino acids. CDR3 in DNA: TGTGCCAGCAGCCAGGGGTTCTCCTACGAGCAGTACTTC. Residues: CASSQGFSYEQYF.

V is TRBV20-1 and J is TRBJ2-7, with TRBD2 matching 8 bases. From germline, CDR1 is DFQATT and CDR2 SNEGSKA (reference sequence). The CDR3 is 16 amino acids. V was pared by 0 bases and J by 7 bases, with 14 bases of the junction left unmatched. This CDR3 reads CSARDRVAGGLGEQYF. The CDR3 DNA reads TGCAGTGCTAGAGATCGGGTGGCGGGGGGCCTGGGGGAGCAGTACTTC.

This clonotype came up many times. The chain has TRBV10-3 and TRBJ1-5; D might be TRBD1 (5 bases). Looked up from germline, CDR1 is ENHRY and CDR2 is SYGVKD. CDR3 length equals 14 residues. Trimming stripped 3 bases from V and 4 bases from J, with 10 bases between. This CDR3 reads CAISDDSSNQPQHF. The CDR3 bases are TGTGCCATCAGTGACGACAGCTCAAATCAGCCCCAGCATTTT.

The chain recombines TRBV2 with TRBJ1-5; 7 bases match TRBD1. The germline V gene encodes CDR1 SNHLY and CDR2 FYNNEI. The CDR3 totals 18 residues. Trimming at V came to 6 bases and at J to 0 bases, leaving 14 bases not matched to a gene. The CDR3 loop is CASSQNSGQIFSNQPQHF. Written as DNA, the CDR3 is TGTGCCAGCAGCCAAAATTCGGGACAGATTTTTAGCAATCAGCCCCAGCATTTT.

The sample holds many counts of this clonotype. The V and J genes are TRBV5-8 and TRBJ1-4; D gene uncertain. Trimming pared 4 bases from V and 5 bases from J, leaving 15 bases between. Germline V gives CDR1 SGHTS, CDR2 YDEGEE. CDR3 length equals 15 residues. As DNA, the CDR3 is TGTGCCAGCAGCCCAAACCGGGCCCTCAATGAAAAACTGTTTTTT. It yields the protein CASSPNRALNEKLFF.